A single sample is the source of the 8 T cell receptor beta chains below, sequenced in a study of blood T cell repertoires in COVID-19 (TCRdb year 2020). The library was prepared using the immunoSEQ multiplex PCR assay. TCRdb mirrors the immuneACCESS table, restricted to in-frame sequences. Some clones are absent from its copies; in checked studies, under half trace to an unresolved V gene, and the reason for the others is unknown. The sample records some 99,000 clones, approximately 87% of which are singletons. Of the sample, roughly 20% is held by the ten largest clones. Material for sequencing was peripheral blood. All receptors come from a woman aged 60-70 years with acute or convalescent COVID-19.

This clone was counted once. The V gene is TRBV28, the J gene TRBJ1-5; maybe TRBD1 (5 bases). Germline assignment: CDR1 MDHEN and CDR2 SYDVKM. Trimming took off 3 bases at V and 6 bases at J, with 15 bases between the two ends. This CDR3 is 15 amino acids long. This chain's CDR3 is CASSLWWQGGQPQHF. Written as DNA, the CDR3 is TGTGCCAGCAGTTTGTGGTGGCAGGGAGGTCAGCCCCAGCATTTT. The variable domain in full, completed from reference TRBV28 and TRBJ1-5, reads DVKVTQSSRYLVKRTGEKVFLECVQDMDHENMFWYRQDPGLGLRLIYFSYDVKMKEKGDIPEGYSVSREKKERFSLILESASTNQTSMYLCASSLWWQGGQPQHFGDGTRLSIL.

The J gene is TRBJ1-1, the V gene TRBV19; TRBD1 matches at 7 bases. The CDR3 consists of 16 residues. The trim removed 7 bases at V and 6 bases at J, leaving 17 bases unmatched. In germline, CDR1 is LNHDA, CDR2 SQIVND (reference sequence). The CDR3, as DNA: TGTGCCAGTACCCGCCCCCGGGAACAGGGGAGACCTGAAGCTTTCTTT. This translates into CASTRPREQGRPEAFF.

The chain has TRBV28 and TRBJ2-3; 9 bases line up with TRBD1. The V gene's germline CDR1 is MDHEN and CDR2 SYDVKM. The length of the CDR3 is 17 residues. Unmatched junction bases numbered 14, after V lost 5 bases and J lost 5 bases. The DNA of the CDR3 is TGTGCCAGCAGTCCCTCTCCAGGGACAGGGATAGGAGATACGCAGTATTTT. Amino acid sequence: CASSPSPGTGIGDTQYF. Together with reference TRBV28 and TRBJ2-3, the CDR3 gives the full variable domain: DVKVTQSSRYLVKRTGEKVFLECVQDMDHENMFWYRQDPGLGLRLIYFSYDVKMKEKGDIPEGYSVSREKKERFSLILESASTNQTSMYLCASSPSPGTGIGDTQYFGPGTRLTVL.

The chain uses TRBV27 and TRBJ2-2; no firm D call. CDR1 and CDR2 from the germline V gene are MNHEY and SMNVEV (reference sequence). CDR3 length: 13 residues. Trimming stripped 3 bases from V and 0 bases from J, with 2 bases between. For the CDR3, the DNA is TGTGCCAGCAGTTTCTCGAACACCGGGGAGCTGTTTTTT. It is translated as CASSFSNTGELFF.

J is TRBJ2-1 and V is TRBV10-1, with 9 bases matching TRBD2. CDR3 length: 15 residues. J lost 0 bases, V lost 5 bases, and 2 bases had no gene match. Germline V lookup: CDR1 WNHNN, CDR2 SYGVQD (reference sequence). CDR3 coding DNA: TGCGCCAGCAGTTCTAGCGGGATCTCCTACAATGAGCAGTTCTTC. Translating gives CASSSSGISYNEQFF.

The genes are TRBV27 and TRBJ2-7; a possible D gene is TRBD2 (8 bases). V gave up 3 bases and J gave up 6 bases, with 15 bases separating them. CDR1 and CDR2 (germline): MNHEY, SMNVEV (reference sequence). CDR3 length: 14 residues. The CDR3 DNA follows: TGTGCCAGCAGTTTTCTTCGGGAGGGGGCCGAGCAGTACTTC. Translating gives CASSFLREGAEQYF.

The chain uses TRBV2 and TRBJ2-2; D perhaps matches TRBD2 (6 bases). V was pared by 6 bases and J by 3 bases, with 11 bases between. Germline assignment: CDR1 SNHLY and CDR2 FYNNEI. The CDR3 is 14 amino acids. The CDR3 DNA reads as TGTGCCAGCAGCGAGGGACTTTACACCGGGGAGCTGTTTTTT. It yields the protein CASSEGLYTGELFF.

Only a few counts were recorded for this clone. The gene calls are TRBV6-4 and TRBJ1-3; no clear D gene. CDR3 length equals 14 residues. With 3 bases removed from V and 8 bases from J, the gap between germline ends came to 14 bases. The germline CDR1 and CDR2 sequences are MRHNA and SNTAGT. CDR3 DNA sequence: TGTGCCAGCAGTGAGTGGGCCGGCACGGACACCATATATTTT. It codes for CASSEWAGTDTIYF.